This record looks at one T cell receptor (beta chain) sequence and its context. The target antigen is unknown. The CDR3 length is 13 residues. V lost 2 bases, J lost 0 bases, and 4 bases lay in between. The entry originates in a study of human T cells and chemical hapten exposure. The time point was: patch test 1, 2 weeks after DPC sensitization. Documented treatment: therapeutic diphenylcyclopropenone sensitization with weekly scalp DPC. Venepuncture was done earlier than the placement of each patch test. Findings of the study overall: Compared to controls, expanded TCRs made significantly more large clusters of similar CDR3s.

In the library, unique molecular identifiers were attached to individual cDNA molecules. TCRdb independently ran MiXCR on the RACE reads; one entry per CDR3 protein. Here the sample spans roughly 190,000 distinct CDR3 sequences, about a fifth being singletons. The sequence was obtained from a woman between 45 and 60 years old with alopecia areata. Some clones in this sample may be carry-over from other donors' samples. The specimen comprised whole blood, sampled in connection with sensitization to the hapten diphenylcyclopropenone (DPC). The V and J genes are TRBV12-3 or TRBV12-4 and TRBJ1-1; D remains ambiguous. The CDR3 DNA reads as TGTGCCAGCAGTTTAACGGTGAACACTGAAGCTTTCTTT. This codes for CASSLTVNTEAFF.